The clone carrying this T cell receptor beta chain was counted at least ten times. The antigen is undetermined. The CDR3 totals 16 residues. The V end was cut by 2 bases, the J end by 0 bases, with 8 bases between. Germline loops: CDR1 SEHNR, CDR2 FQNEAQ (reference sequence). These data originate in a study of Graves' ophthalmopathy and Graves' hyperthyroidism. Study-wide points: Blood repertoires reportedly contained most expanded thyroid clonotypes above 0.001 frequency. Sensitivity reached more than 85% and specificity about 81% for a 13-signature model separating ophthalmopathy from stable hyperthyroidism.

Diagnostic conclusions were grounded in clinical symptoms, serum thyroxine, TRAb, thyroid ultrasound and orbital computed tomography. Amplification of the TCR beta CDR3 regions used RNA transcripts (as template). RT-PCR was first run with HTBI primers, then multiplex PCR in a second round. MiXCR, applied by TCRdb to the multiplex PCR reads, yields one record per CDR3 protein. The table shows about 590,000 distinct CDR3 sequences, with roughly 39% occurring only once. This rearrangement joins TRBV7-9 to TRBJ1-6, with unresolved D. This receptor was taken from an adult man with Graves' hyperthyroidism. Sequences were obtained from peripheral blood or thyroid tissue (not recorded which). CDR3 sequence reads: CASSLKQPSYNSPLHF. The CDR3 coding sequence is TGTGCCAGCAGCTTAAAACAGCCCTCCTATAATTCACCCCTCCACTTT.